Listed below are T cell receptor beta chains from one sample, sequenced in a study of follicular helper T cells after annual influenza vaccination. Method: immunoSEQ multiplex PCR; TCRdb's copy keeps in-frame clones and lacks some. The table has approximately 11,000 clones, about 80% seen once. The material sequenced was CXCR5- memory CD4+ T cells sorted from blood, taken on the day of influenza vaccination. The receptors here all came from an adult who received the influenza vaccine. Each CDR3 is given with its conserved first and last residue. A D gene is named only where the DNA matches it firmly. Clone size is given for some rows only: seen once, a few or many times, or a class if the clone is expanded.

TRBV5-6	.	TRBJ1-5	TRBD1	TGTGCCAGCAGCTTGGGGCAGGGGGCCGCTCAGCCCCAGCATTTT	CASSLGQGAAQPQHF
TRBV25-1	once	TRBJ1-3	.	TGTGCCAGCAGTGGACGGGGGTACTCAGGGAACACCATATATTTT	CASSGRGYSGNTIYF
TRBV9	.	TRBJ2-2	TRBD1	TGTGCCAGCAGCAGACAGGGGGACACCGGGGAGCTGTTTTTT	CASSRQGDTGELFF
TRBV5-8	.	TRBJ2-5	.	TGTGCCAGCAGCCAAGACGGCGGTGGTGAAGAGACCCAGTACTTC	CASSQDGGGEETQYF
TRBV6-6	.	TRBJ1-2	.	TGTGCCAGCAGTGTGGATACGAACTATGGCTACACCTTC	CASSVDTNYGYTF
TRBV11-2	.	TRBJ2-1	TRBD2	TGTGCCAGCGGCGAAACTAGCGGGAACTACAATGAGCAGTTCTTC	CASGETSGNYNEQFF
TRBV19	once	TRBJ2-1	TRBD2	TGTGCCAGTAAATTATCGGGGCTAGCGGGAGTCGATGAGCAGTTCTTC	CASKLSGLAGVDEQFF
TRBV19	.	TRBJ2-1	TRBD2	TGTGCCAGTAGTATAGGGACTAGCGGGAGGGTCCCCCCCTACAATGAGCAGTTCTTC	CASSIGTSGRVPPYNEQFF
TRBV6-1	.	TRBJ1-3	.	TGTGCCAGCAGTGAACGACGAGTTAGCTCTGGAAACACCATATATTTT	CASSERRVSSGNTIYF
TRBV5-1	.	TRBJ2-7	.	TGCGCCAGCAGCTTGGGGCAGATAATTAGACCCTACGAGCAGTACTTC	CASSLGQIIRPYEQYF
TRBV28	.	TRBJ2-1	.	TGTGCCAGCAGTTCTACAGGAAAAAACTACAATGAGCAGTTCTTC	CASSSTGKNYNEQFF
TRBV5-1	.	TRBJ2-4	.	TGCGCCAGCAGCAAGGAGCGGCTGGGAAGCATTCAGTACTTC	CASSKERLGSIQYF
TRBV10-1	once	TRBJ2-1	.	TGCGCCAGGCATTGGAATGAGCAGTTCTTC	CARHWNEQFF
TRBV10-3	.	TRBJ2-3	.	TGTGCCATCAGTGAGACCGGCATCACAGATACGCAGTATTTT	CAISETGITDTQYF
TRBV30	.	TRBJ2-5	.	TGTGCCTGGAGTGCAGGGGCCCCAGGAGAGACCCAGTACTTC	CAWSAGAPGETQYF
TRBV28	.	TRBJ2-7	TRBD2	TGTGCCAGCATGTCAGTTGGTACGGGAGGGTTGGGGGAGCAGTACTTC	CASMSVGTGGLGEQYF
TRBV5-1	.	TRBJ2-5	.	TGCGCCAGCAGCAGATCGACAGGGGAGGGGGGGACCCAGTACTTC	CASSRSTGEGGTQYF
TRBV7-9	.	TRBJ2-1	.	TGTGCCAGCAGCTTAGGAGCAGGCCAGTCCTACAATGAGCAGTTCTTC	CASSLGAGQSYNEQFF
TRBV7-6	few	TRBJ1-5	.	TGTGCCAGCAGCTTATCCCCGGACGGTAATCAGCCCCAGCATTTT	CASSLSPDGNQPQHF
TRBV5-5	.	TRBJ1-1	TRBD1	TGTGCCAGCAGCTCGACAGGGGGTAGGACTGAAGCTTTCTTT	CASSSTGGRTEAFF
TRBV4-3	few	TRBJ1-2	TRBD1	TGCGCCAGCTCAGGGACAGGGGGCGCCTATGGCTACACCTTC	CASSGTGGAYGYTF
TRBV5-5	.	TRBJ1-2	TRBD1	TGTGCCAGCAGCTTGTCGGGACAGGGTAACTATGGCTACACCTTC	CASSLSGQGNYGYTF
TRBV6-5	.	TRBJ1-1	TRBD1	TGTGCCAGCAGCCGAGACGCCGGGACAGGGTCGACGGCTTTCTTT	CASSRDAGTGSTAFF
TRBV7-3	once	TRBJ2-2	TRBD1	TGTGCCAGCAGAAAAAATGGGACAGTGAACACCGGGGAGCTGTTTTTT	CASRKNGTVNTGELFF
TRBV15	.	TRBJ1-5	TRBD1	TGTGCCACCAGCAGAGTCGGATGGGACAGTTCGGACGATTGGCCCCAGCATTTT	CATSRVGWDSSDDWPQHF
TRBV18	.	TRBJ1-2	.	TGTGCCAGCTCACCACCAGACTCGGGGGGTGACTATGGCTACACCTTC	CASSPPDSGGDYGYTF
TRBV29-1	.	TRBJ1-3	.	TGCAGCGTTCGAGGAGGCTCTGGAAACACCATATATTTT	CSVRGGSGNTIYF
TRBV6-1	.	TRBJ2-5	TRBD1	TGTGCCAGCAGTAGGACAGGGAGGCACGAGACCCAGTACTTC	CASSRTGRHETQYF
TRBV5-1	.	TRBJ1-4	TRBD1	TGCGCCAGCAGCTTACAGGGGCTAAATGAAAAACTGTTTTTT	CASSLQGLNEKLFF
TRBV14	.	TRBJ1-1	TRBD1	TGTGCCAGCAGCCCTCGATTAGACTCGACAGGGAACAGTGAAGCTTTCTTT	CASSPRLDSTGNSEAFF
TRBV9	.	TRBJ1-5	.	TGTGCCAGCAGCGTAGGATCGGGTCTTCAGCCCCAGCATTTT	CASSVGSGLQPQHF
TRBV7-2	.	TRBJ1-5	.	TGTGCCAGCAGCTTACGGGTAGGGGCCAATCAGCCCCAGCATTTT	CASSLRVGANQPQHF
TRBV6-6	.	TRBJ2-3	TRBD2	TGTGCCAGCAGCTATAGCGGGGGGGCCGTAGATACGCAGTATTTT	CASSYSGGAVDTQYF
TRBV28	.	TRBJ2-5	TRBD1	TGTGCCAGCAGTTTGACTGGGACAGCCCAAGAGACCCAGTACTTC	CASSLTGTAQETQYF
TRBV28	few	TRBJ1-5	.	TGTGCCAGCAGTATCGCGGATCAGCCCCAGCATTTT	CASSIADQPQHF
TRBV6-5	.	TRBJ2-1	TRBD2	TGTGCCAGCAGTTATGGGGTAGCGGGGGGGCCGAATGAGCAGTTCTTC	CASSYGVAGGPNEQFF
TRBV5-1	.	TRBJ2-3	TRBD2	TGCGCCAGCAGCTTGGAAAAAGCGGGGGGCACAGATACGCAGTATTTT	CASSLEKAGGTDTQYF
TRBV6-6	.	TRBJ2-5	.	TGTGCCAGCAGTTACCCCCCGGAGACCCAGTACTTC	CASSYPPETQYF
TRBV30	.	TRBJ1-1	.	TGTGCCTGGAGCGTTGGCGGGTACACTGAAGCTTTCTTT	CAWSVGGYTEAFF
TRBV6-5	.	TRBJ1-5	.	TGTGCCAGCAGCAGAGGCGACGATCAGCCCCAGCATTTT	CASSRGDDQPQHF
TRBV4-1	few	TRBJ2-7	.	TGCGCCAGCAGCCTAAGAGGCGGGACCTACGAGCAGTACTTC	CASSLRGGTYEQYF
TRBV5-1	few	TRBJ2-7	TRBD2	TGCGCCAGCGGCCAGGCTAGCGGGAGCTACGAGCAGTACTTC	CASGQASGSYEQYF
TRBV15	.	TRBJ2-5	TRBD2	TGTGCCACCAGCAGGGGGGGGACTAGCGGGGACCCCAGGGAGACCCAGTACTTC	CATSRGGTSGDPRETQYF
TRBV6-1	.	TRBJ1-4	TRBD1	TGTGCCAGCAGTCGGCAGGGGGGTGAAAAACTGTTTTTT	CASSRQGGEKLFF
TRBV6-5	.	TRBJ1-6	.	TGTGCCAGCAGCCTAACGGGAAGAAATTCACCCCTCCACTTT	CASSLTGRNSPLHF
TRBV19	.	TRBJ1-5	.	TGTGCCAGTAGTATTGTTCCGGGCAATCAGCCCCAGCATTTT	CASSIVPGNQPQHF
TRBV29-1	.	TRBJ2-2	TRBD1	TGCAGCGTGAGGACAGGGGGCTCGAACACCGGGGAGCTGTTTTTT	CSVRTGGSNTGELFF
TRBV5-1	once	TRBJ2-5	.	TGCGCCAGCAGCTTGGCGAGGGGTCGGGAGACCCAGTACTTC	CASSLARGRETQYF